The entry below gives a single TCR beta chain sequence along with its context. Its target antigen remains unknown. The input lacks base qualities; no much larger clone sits a single base away. According to the germline V gene (reference sequence), CDR1 reads SGHAT and CDR2 reads FQDESV. The CDR3 sequence holds 17 residues, the cysteine and phenylalanine included. The retained sequence is limited to the CDR3, 51 bases, with the frame set at the first base. V was cut back by 6 bases and J by 0 bases, leaving a gap of 20 bases between them. The sample is drawn from a study of cytomegalovirus exposure and HLA in healthy donors (dated by TCRdb to about 2017). As for the study more broadly: An earlier analysis of about 530 of the donors reported around 280 Gb of sequence data and 95 million to 130 million unique TCR beta sequences obtained from some 200 million T cells. The aim of the study was to test whether cataloging public T cell receptors could identify signatures of past pathogen exposure. In a later analysis, previously published TCR beta repertoires from some 640 donors were re-analyzed and high-resolution HLA genotyping was added so that TCR occurrence patterns could be studied. A separate validation cohort of 100 to 150 different subjects was used in addition to the approximately 670-subject first cohort. The number of donors typed differed by locus, with about 629-630 for A, B, C, DRB1 and DQB1, roughly 520 for DQA1, 600 to 610 for DPA1, and around 430 for DPB1. To predict cytomegalovirus infection status, the study brought together high-throughput TCR immunosequencing, statistical association of individual TCRs with disease status, and machine learning. About 320 gigabases of sequencing data and approximately 93 million unique TCR sequences were included in an early release covering 550 to 800 HLA-typed donors. Rather than using new phenotypic data, the later analysis identified candidate immune exposures from TCR beta sequences and from how often those sequences occurred across donors. All discovery cohort repertoires had been generated using a single sequencing platform. On average, over 200,000 unique TCR beta nucleotide sequences were sequenced per donor among a few hundred genotyped donors of the cohort, with 15% to 20% of those sequences being non-productive. Genome-wide SNP genotypes for about 65% of the roughly 700 donors were used in a later genetic analysis, which treated that subset as a discovery cohort. HLA typing included class I and class II loci at four-digit resolution. An earlier analysis of roughly 580 of the donors used high-throughput TCR beta sequencing to judge whether each TCR beta V gene segment behaved as functional or pseudogenic. Of the 398 genotyped donors, 80% to 90% were placed in the genetic ancestry cluster associated with self-reported Caucasian donors. The T cell repertoires of 700 or so subjects were profiled by immunosequencing and related to cytomegalovirus serostatus. About five DR-DQ haplotypes were treated as single units for association and clustering because of strong linkage in the cohort. Donor age, sex, ethnicity and CMV serostatus were collected together with the repertoire data. Study-level results and caveats: A later analysis found that HLA-associated TCR beta chains were more clonally expanded and had lower generation probabilities than equally common non-associated chains. A further reported finding was that TCR beta sequences accurately predicted the HLA-A and HLA-B alleles for most subjects in the first cohort. The earlier analysis of around 600 of the donors excluded 15 to 20 rarely observed V segments, including chromosome 9 orphons, because counts were too low. A later genetic analysis associated a missense DCLRE1C variant with V-gene and J-gene trimming of TCR beta chains, and an independent cohort replicated the association. Correlated functional status among segregating V segments might be attributable to linkage disequilibrium, but an unknown experimental factor could not be ruled out. A cluster of highly shared sequence variants was judged likely to represent a technical artifact of the sequencing pipeline. CMV serostatus was the only immune exposure information available for the cohort. In an earlier analysis of some 540 of the donors, most TCR beta V segments appeared in productive rearrangements about 87% or about 30% of the time, broadly matching IMGT annotations. In a later analysis, TCR association rates were found to vary across HLA loci, with the most associated TCRs seen for DRB1 alleles and the fewest for HLA-C alleles. In vitro tests confirmed that three of the cytomegalovirus-associated TCR beta chains recognize cytomegalovirus antigens. Most TCR sequences were observed very rarely across donors, whereas some public TCRs were present in many individuals. According to a later genetic analysis, donors in an Asian-associated ancestry cluster had fewer N-insertions in productive TCRs than the roughly 700-donor mean. A total of around 150 TCR beta chains were listed by the study as associated with cytomegalovirus. A later analysis found that most CMV-associated TCR beta chains appeared HLA-restricted, with HLA associations seemingly driven largely by CMV exposure. Because the 87-base-pair reads could not distinguish some IMGT-functional V segments, including TRBV6-2 and TRBV6-3, those segments were excluded. According to a later analysis, parvovirus B19, influenza, CMV and Epstein-Barr virus appeared linked to several top co-occurrence clusters. In both the original and validation cohorts, the classifier was reported to diagnose cytomegalovirus status with high specificity and sensitivity. HLA typing was unavailable for some donors at each locus, so association tests used only the typed subset. Only TCR beta chains were sequenced in this cohort, and the absence of alpha or paired-chain data limited detectable features. A later analysis associated about 16,000 TCR beta sequences with specific HLA alleles at a false discovery rate of 0.05. It was suggested by the authors that the approach could potentially be generalized to other disease states and immunological phenotypes. The presence/absence analyses assumed that sequencing depth was roughly uniform across donors, and that assumption may not be true. When HLA alleles, especially DR and DQ, strongly co-occurred, TCR associations were difficult to assign to individual alleles.

The method behind the library was the immunoSEQ multiplex PCR assay. For the multiplex PCR, a mixture combining 60 forward primers for TCR Vbeta segments and 13 reverse primers for TCR Jbeta segments was used. A multiplex PCR assay on genomic DNA amplified the CDR3 region of rearranged TCR beta genes. The amplified TCR beta libraries were sequenced on the Illumina HiSeq System as 87-base-pair reads. The paper's processing steps were these. A later analysis counted about 76 million unique TCR beta chains across the 640 or so repertoires, and some 12 million of these chains were shared by at least two donors. Raw reads were error-corrected and collapsed into unique sequences with a nearest-neighbor algorithm that merged closely related sequences to remove PCR and sequencing errors. CDR3 sequences were aligned to IMGT reference sequences to assign V, D and J gene segments. For a sequence to be retained, a match of at least six nucleotides to both a V gene segment and a J gene segment was required. Rearrangements were called productive when the CDR3 lacked stop codons and stayed in frame with V and J; all others were non-productive. Following IMGT convention, CDR3 was defined as the stretch from the second conserved V-encoded cysteine to the conserved J-encoded phenylalanine. The earlier analysis of about 590 of the donors excluded sequences that lacked an unambiguous match to a single V gene segment. An earlier analysis of under 750 of the donors called V segments functional above 56.7% productive rearrangements and segregating when the between-donor standard deviation exceeded 5%. A statistical classification framework was built to diagnose cytomegalovirus status from the catalog of TCR beta chain sequences. In a later analysis, TCR nucleotide sequences were compared against IMGT/GENE-DB human TR gene sequences so that V and J genes could be assigned. The TCRdist pipeline was used in a later analysis to assign CDR3 sequences and most-parsimonious VDJ recombination scenarios. In a later analysis, each TCR beta chain was defined by its CDR3 amino acid sequence together with its V-gene family, and reads lacking a unique V-gene family were excluded. As a way to deal with suspected cross-contamination and a sequencing artifact, a later analysis dropped 450 to 600 nucleotide sequences that were highly shared and had low generation probability. For each public chain, a later analysis derived a clonal expansion index from normalized ranks of inferred template counts within each repertoire. A later analysis computed generation probabilities with a VDJ recombination model fitted to out-of-frame rearrangements, and checked the results against IGoR. A later analysis scored TCR-TCR, TCR-HLA and TCR-CMV co-occurrence with hypergeometric tests, applying a repertoire-size bias correction to TCR pairs. To estimate false discovery rates, a later analysis permuted the HLA or CMV assignments 20 times. In a later analysis, co-occurring TCRs were grouped using DBSCAN, with TCRdist sequence similarity added in when clustering inside HLA-allele-positive subsets. Repertoires with fewer than 30,000 or more than 120,000 public chains were left out of co-occurrence clustering, as were about 5 repertoires with anomalous nucleotide sharing. In its TCRdb copy, this immuneACCESS table keeps in-frame sequences only and misses some clones. Where compared with another copy, unresolved V genes explain less than half of these, and the others have no known cause. V and J calls and clone size come straight from that table; D and trimming were deduced from the DNA. This sample gives about 220,000 clones in total; about 81% of them show up just once. 5.4% of the sample is in the top ten clones.

The cohort consisted of 666 healthy bone marrow donors. Cohort members were all nominally healthy when sampled, although unrecorded immune exposures were likely present. The donor was CMV seropositive and belonged to the group of 250 to 300 seropositive cohort members. Each donor provided a peripheral blood sample, and peripheral blood mononuclear cells were used for TCR beta sequencing. Genomic DNA was extracted from the blood cell samples with the Qiagen DNeasy Blood Extraction Kit. The sequencing input was PBMCs. The receptor comes from a woman aged 35 to 49 in good health and CMV-seropositive. The V and J segments used are TRBV11-1 and TRBJ1-2, with no D gene named confidently. The CDR3 reads as follows: CASSFLPLGISNYGYTF. The DNA sequence reads TGTGCCAGCAGTTTCCTACCGCTAGGTATCTCTAACTATGGCTACACCTTC. Supplemented by the reference TRBV11-1 and TRBJ1-2 proteins around the CDR3, the complete variable domain is EAEVAQSPRYKITEKSQAVAFWCDPISGHATLYWYRQILGQGPELLVQFQDESVVDDSQLPKDRFSAERLKGVDSTLKIQPAELGDSAMYLCASSFLPLGISNYGYTFGSGTRLTVV.